A single sample gave rise to the 6 T cell receptor beta chains below, sequenced in a study of blood T cell repertoires in COVID-19 (dated by TCRdb to 2018 to 2020). Libraries were made using the immunoSEQ multiplex PCR assay. TCRdb retrieved this table from immuneACCESS and kept in-frame rearrangements only. Not all clones are present; in checked studies, unresolved V genes account for under half, and no reason is known for the remainder. The sample has 150,000 to 200,000 clones on record, 85% to 95% of them singletons. Of the sample, roughly 4.8% falls within the top ten clones. The sequencing input was peripheral blood. These receptors originate from a woman between 50 and 59 years old with acute or convalescent COVID-19.

The chain uses TRBV29-1 and TRBJ2-6; D might be TRBD2 (5 bases). V was pared by 4 bases and J by 4 bases, with 8 bases between. The length of the CDR3 is 13 residues. CDR1 SQVTM and CDR2 ANQGSEA come from the germline V gene. The CDR3 loop is CSVVSGGANVLTF. Here the CDR3 DNA reads TGCAGCGTTGTATCGGGAGGGGCCAACGTCCTGACTTTC.

The chain combines TRBV5-4 with TRBJ2-7, with TRBD1 identical over 11 bases. From germline, CDR1 is SGHNT and CDR2 YYREEE (reference sequence). The length of the CDR3 is 14 residues. The ends lost 7 bases at V and 3 bases at J; junction bases unmatched: 6. CDR3 DNA: TGTGCCAGCTCGCGGACAGGGGGCATCTACGAGCAGTACTTC. Amino acid sequence: CASSRTGGIYEQYF.

The J gene is TRBJ1-1, the V gene TRBV3-1 (or the pseudogene TRBV3-2); D not resolved. Germline V CDR1 and CDR2: LGHDT, YNNKEL (reference sequence). V lost 0 bases, J lost 6 bases, and 17 bases lay in between. This CDR3 spans 16 amino acids. CDR3 region: CASSQDRTAGFAEAFF. CDR3 sequence (DNA): TGTGCCAGCAGCCAAGATCGCACAGCTGGATTCGCTGAAGCTTTCTTT.

V and J are TRBV7-2 and TRBJ2-5, with TRBD1 identical over 7 bases. Trimming at V came to 1 base and at J to 4 bases, leaving 3 bases not matched to a gene. The length of the CDR3 is 14 residues. Germline V gene sequence: CDR1 SGHTA, CDR2 FQGNSA. The CDR3 sequence is CASSLGSGGETQYF. In nucleotides, the CDR3 is TGTGCCAGCAGCTTAGGGTCAGGGGGAGAGACCCAGTACTTC.

The chain joins TRBV5-4 to TRBJ1-1, with D tentatively TRBD1 (6 bases). Trimming left V 4 bases short and J 4 bases short, with 11 bases between. The CDR3 consists of 13 residues. CDR1 and CDR2 from the germline V gene are SGHNT and YYREEE (reference sequence). The CDR3 loop reads CASSTLQGTEAFF. CDR3 nucleotide sequence: TGTGCCAGCAGCACTCTACAGGGCACTGAAGCTTTCTTT.

The V gene is TRBV5-1, the J gene TRBJ2-7, with D maybe TRBD2 (5 bases). Germline loops: CDR1 SGHRS, CDR2 YFSETQ. There are 14 residues in the CDR3. Trimming shortened V by 4 bases and J by 2 bases, and 13 bases separated the two germline ends. CDR3 amino acids: CASSPGSGTYEQYF. CDR3 coding DNA: TGCGCCAGCAGCCCCGGGTCGGGAACCTACGAGCAGTACTTC.